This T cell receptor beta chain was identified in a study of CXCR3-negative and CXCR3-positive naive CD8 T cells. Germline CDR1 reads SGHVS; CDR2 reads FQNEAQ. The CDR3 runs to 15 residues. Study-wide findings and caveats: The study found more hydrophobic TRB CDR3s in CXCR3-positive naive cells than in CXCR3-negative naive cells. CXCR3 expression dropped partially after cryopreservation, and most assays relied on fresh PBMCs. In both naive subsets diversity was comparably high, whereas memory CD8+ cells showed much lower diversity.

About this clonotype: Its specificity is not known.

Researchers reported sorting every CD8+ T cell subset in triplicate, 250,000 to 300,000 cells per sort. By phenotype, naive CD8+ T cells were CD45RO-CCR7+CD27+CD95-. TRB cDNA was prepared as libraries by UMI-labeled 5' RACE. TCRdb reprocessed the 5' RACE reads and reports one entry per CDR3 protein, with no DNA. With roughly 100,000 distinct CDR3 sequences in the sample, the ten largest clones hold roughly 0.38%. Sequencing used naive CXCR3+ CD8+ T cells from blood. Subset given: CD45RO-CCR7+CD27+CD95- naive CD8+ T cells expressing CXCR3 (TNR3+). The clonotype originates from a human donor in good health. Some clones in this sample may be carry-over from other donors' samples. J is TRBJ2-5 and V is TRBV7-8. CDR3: CASSLVVGTDGTQYF.